This record concerns one T cell receptor (beta chain) sequence. PCR involved 60 Vbeta and 13 Jbeta primers. The table came from immunoSEQ multiplex PCR; TCRdb's copy has only in-frame clones and leaves some out. The profile covers around 190,000 clones, with roughly 80% appearing a single time and around 2.2% taken by the ten largest. The data were taken from a study of cytomegalovirus exposure and HLA in healthy donors. What was sequenced was PBMCs. This receptor was taken from a man in his 60s in good health and CMV-seronegative.

The CDR3, as DNA: TGTGCCAGCGAACTAGCCCGCGGGAGTTCCTACGAGCAGTACTTC. Translating it yields CASELARGSSYEQYF. This sequence joins TRBV28 and TRBJ2-7, with 7 bases aligning to TRBD2. Germline lookup yields CDR1 MDHEN and CDR2 SYDVKM. V trimming: 8 bases; J trimming: 1 base; junction bases outside the gene matches: 11. The CDR3 is 15 amino acids.